The 19 T cell receptor beta chains reported below all come from one sample, sequenced in a study of blood T cells in healthy people across ages (dated by TCRdb to 2015 to 2017). Preparation of the library involved 5' RACE. The sequencer was an Illumina HiSeq 2500. A second PCR of about 6 to 12 cycles was run with a J-beta primer mix and a sample-barcoded 5' primer. TCRdb reprocessed the public reads (quality trimming at Q25 with fastp, clone calling with MiXCR) and kept in-frame beta chains. Identical CDR3 proteins give one entry, which carries the most common genes and DNA. This sample is represented by roughly 1,800,000 distinct CDR3 sequences; roughly 49% of them were singletons. The ten biggest clones cover approximately 2% of the sample. The sequenced material came from blood. Receptors originate from a woman aged 40 to 50 in good health.

The rearrangement uses TRBV5-1 and TRBJ2-3, with 8 bases aligning to TRBD2. Looked up from germline, CDR1 is SGHRS and CDR2 is YFSETQ. V shed 4 bases, J shed 1 base, and the junction held 8 bases outside the gene matches. The CDR3 covers 16 residues. CDR3 protein: CASSPSPAGGTDTQYF. The CDR3, as DNA: TGCGCCAGCAGCCCTTCCCCAGCGGGGGGCACAGATACGCAGTATTTT.

J is TRBJ2-7 and V is TRBV2; a weak D match, TRBD2 (5 bases). Germline lookup yields CDR1 SNHLY and CDR2 FYNNEI. Trimming shortened V by 7 bases and J by 5 bases, and 15 bases separated the two germline ends. This CDR3 region has 13 residues. CDR3 coding DNA: TGTGCCAGCAAGGGTCGAGGGAACCACGAGCAGTACTTC. Translated, it gives CASKGRGNHEQYF.

The chain joins TRBV10-3 to TRBJ1-1; D gene unclear. V was trimmed by 8 bases and J by 5 bases, leaving 15 bases between them. The CDR3 is 13 amino acids. Germline assignment: CDR1 ENHRY and CDR2 SYGVKD. CDR3 sequence (DNA): TGTGCCATCTCTGTGGAGGGAGGAACTGAAGCTTTCTTT. Translating gives CAISVEGGTEAFF.

The V call is TRBV13, the J call TRBJ2-3; 11 bases match TRBD2. The CDR3 consists of 16 residues. Germline assignment: CDR1 PRHDT and CDR2 FYEKMQ (reference sequence). V gave up 4 bases and J gave up 5 bases; unmatched junction bases: 8. CDR3 protein: CASSWGLADSGDTQYF. Written as DNA, the CDR3 is TGTGCCAGCAGCTGGGGACTAGCGGATTCAGGAGATACGCAGTATTTT.

The chain joins TRBV10-3 to TRBJ2-3; D is undetermined. Deletions cut 1 base from V and 2 bases from J, with 13 bases between. The CDR3 is made up of 16 amino acids. CDR1 ENHRY and CDR2 SYGVKD come from the germline V gene. CDR3 amino acids: CAISELPGRVTDTQYF. Written as DNA, the CDR3 is TGTGCCATCAGTGAGTTGCCAGGACGGGTCACAGATACGCAGTATTTT.

This clonotype was counted between two and nine times. The genes are TRBV20-1 and TRBJ2-5; D is possibly TRBD2 (6 bases). There are 18 residues in the CDR3. V was pared by 2 bases and J by 0 bases, with 22 bases between. Looked up from germline, CDR1 is DFQATT and CDR2 is SNEGSKA (reference sequence). DNA of the CDR3: TGCAGTGCTAGACCCTTGGCCCTGGGGGGTCTAGACCAAGAGACCCAGTACTTC. This encodes CSARPLALGGLDQETQYF.

The chain recombines TRBV28 with TRBJ2-2; D unclear. V lost 10 bases, J lost 2 bases, and 11 bases lay in between. CDR3 length: 13 residues. Germline V gene lookup returns CDR1 MDHEN and CDR2 SYDVKM. CDR3 amino acids: CATQSKNTGELFF. CDR3 nucleotides: TGTGCCACCCAGTCAAAAAACACCGGGGAGCTGTTTTTT.

The chain joins TRBV6-1 to TRBJ1-2; D gene unclear. Between the trimmed V and J ends, which lost 3 bases and 8 bases, there was a span of 13 bases. CDR3 length: 13 amino acids. Germline values: CDR1 MNHNS, CDR2 SASEGT. This CDR3 reads CASSEQEAKGYTF. DNA of the CDR3: TGTGCCAGCAGTGAGCAGGAAGCAAAGGGCTACACCTTC.

This clonotype was seen ten or more times. This chain connects TRBV4-2 to TRBJ2-1; D not certain. Germline values: CDR1 LGHNA, CDR2 YNFKEQ. This CDR3 has 15 residues. Trimming cost V 0 bases and J 3 bases, with 9 bases left between them. The chain's CDR3 is CASSQDRESYNEQFF. In DNA form, the CDR3 reads TGTGCCAGCAGCCAAGATAGGGAAAGCTACAATGAGCAGTTCTTC.

V is TRBV29-1 and J is TRBJ2-1, with 9 nucleotides matching TRBD2. Germline trimming cut 6 bases from V and 0 bases from J; bases unmatched to any gene: 9. Per germline, CDR1 SQVTM and CDR2 ANQGSEA. CDR3 length: 16 amino acids. CDR3: CSVEPRGGSSYNEQFF. The CDR3 DNA reads TGCAGCGTGGAACCGCGGGGGGGGAGCTCCTACAATGAGCAGTTCTTC.

This clonotype occurred a few times. The chain joins TRBV15 to TRBJ2-3, with 9 positions matching TRBD2. CDR3 size: 15 residues. Germline CDR1 LNHNV, CDR2 YYDKDF (reference sequence). V was pared by 5 bases and J by 4 bases, with 7 bases of the junction left unmatched. Here the CDR3 DNA reads TGTGCCACCAGCTTGGGACTAGCTCTCGCAGATACGCAGTATTTT. This codes for CATSLGLALADTQYF.

This clonotype came up a few times. This chain connects TRBV28 to TRBJ2-4; 12 nucleotides line up with TRBD2. The last part of the DNA fits TRBJ2-5 better; the J call may be wrong. The CDR3 consists of 16 residues. Germline lookup yields CDR1 MDHEN and CDR2 SYDVKM. Written as DNA, the CDR3 is TGTGCCAGCAGATCTAGCGGGGGGGCGAGACAAGAGACCCAGTACTTC. Translating it yields CASRSSGGARQETQYF.

The genes are TRBV9 and TRBJ1-4, with D hard to call. Germline CDR1 reads SGDLS; CDR2 reads YYNGEE. The V and J ends lost 4 bases and 7 bases respectively, with 17 bases between them. The CDR3 runs to 15 residues. The CDR3 DNA reads TGTGCCAGCAGCTCAAACGGCGGAGGTGTTGAAAAACTGTTTTTT. Translated, it gives CASSSNGGGVEKLFF. The whole variable domain, filled in from reference TRBV9 and TRBJ1-4, reads DSGVTQTPKHLITATGQRVTLRCSPRSGDLSVYWYQQSLDQGLQFLIQYYNGEERAKGNILERFSAQQFPDLHSELNLSSLELGDSALYFCASSSNGGGVEKLFFGSGTQLSVL.

The chain carries TRBV9 and TRBJ2-7, with TRBD2 matching 14 bases. TRBJ2-5 matches the DNA end more closely, so the J call is doubtful. Looked up from germline, CDR1 is SGDLS and CDR2 is YYNGEE. This CDR3 has 20 amino acids. CDR3 residues: CASSDNIKGTSGGPSGTQYF. CDR3 bases: TGTGCCAGCAGCGACAATATTAAGGGGACTAGCGGGGGCCCCTCAGGGACCCAGTACTTC.

The chain employs TRBV29-1 and TRBJ2-3; 11 nucleotides match TRBD2. J lost 5 bases, V lost 6 bases, and 13 bases had no gene match. CDR1 is SQVTM, CDR2 ANQGSEA, per germline. This CDR3 region has 16 residues. The CDR3 coding sequence is TGCAGCGTGCACCGAGGGCTAGCGGGAGGTAAAGATACGCAGTATTTT. Residues: CSVHRGLAGGKDTQYF.

The CDR3 DNA sequence: TGTGCCAGCAGCGTAGTAGCTAGCGGGGTCTCAGATACGCAGTATTTT. This sequence encodes CASSVVASGVSDTQYF. The V gene is TRBV9, the J gene TRBJ2-3, with TRBD2 matching 9 bases. This CDR3 has 16 amino acids. The V gene's germline CDR1 is SGDLS and CDR2 YYNGEE. Trimming removed 0 bases from V and 4 bases from J; junction bases left unmatched: 6.

This clonotype appeared many times. The rearrangement joins TRBV3-1 to TRBJ2-3; 8 bases align to TRBD2. This CDR3 contains 17 residues. V was clipped by 1 base and J by 4 bases; unmatched bases: 10. Germline V gene lookup returns CDR1 LGHDT and CDR2 YNNKEL (reference sequence). This CDR3 reads CASSQVITSGRPDTQYF. DNA for the CDR3: TGTGCCAGCAGCCAAGTTATCACTAGCGGAAGGCCAGATACGCAGTATTTT.

This clonotype occurred a few times. The V and J genes are TRBV24-1 and TRBJ2-3; TRBD1 agrees at 9 bases. J was trimmed by 6 bases and V by 10 bases; bases with no gene match: 7. CDR1 is KGHDR, CDR2 SFDVKD, per germline. This CDR3 has 13 residues. The chain's CDR3 is CATTGGVWDTQYF. The CDR3 nucleotides are TGTGCCACGACAGGGGGGGTTTGGGATACGCAGTATTTT.

This clonotype was detected only a few times. V is TRBV27 and J is TRBJ2-7, with 9 bases lining up with TRBD1. The CDR3 is 15 residues long. CDR1 is MNHEY, CDR2 SMNVEV, per germline (reference sequence). The V segment lost 4 bases and the J segment 5 bases; nucleotides outside the gene matches: 9. The CDR3 loop is CASSSQGALQNEQYF. As DNA, the CDR3 is TGTGCCAGCAGTTCACAGGGGGCGCTTCAGAACGAGCAGTACTTC.